What follows describes a single TCR beta chain. Antigen unknown. CD4+CD25-CD294+ Th2 cells were bead-selected for CD294 once CD4+CD56+ natural killer T cells were depleted. T cell subsets were isolated with magnetic beads coated with subset-specific monoclonal antibodies. From mRNA, alpha and beta CDR3 regions were amplified using semiquantitative ARM-PCR. In ARM-PCR, communal superprimers followed tagged nested gene-specific primers for exponential amplification. First-round products served as template after exonuclease removal of nested primers. A single record per CDR3 protein comes from TCRdb applying MiXCR to the multiplex PCR reads. The data show some 4,200 distinct CDR3 sequences, roughly 51% seen once. The CDR3 has 17 residues. V shed 2 bases and J 3 bases; nucleotides not matched to a gene: 10. Germline V gene data show CDR1 as MGHRA and CDR2 as YSYEKL. This record belongs to a study of relationships among human T cell subsets.

Study-wide results and caveats: Regulatory and Th2 subsets had few clones over 100 reads, unlike CD8+ cytotoxic cells.

The chain combines TRBV4-1 with TRBJ1-5, with 7 bases fitting TRBD1. This clonotype was obtained from a man in his forties in good health. Sequenced input: CD4+ Th2 cells sorted from blood. For the CDR3, the DNA is TGCGCCAGCAGCCAACTTCCTTACAGGGGCCTCAATCAGCCCCAGCATTTT. It encodes CASSQLPYRGLNQPQHF.